The T cell receptor beta chain under discussion was sequenced for a study of blood T cell repertoires in COVID-19. Some clones are missing from TCRdb's copy, which holds only in-frame ones; the method was immunoSEQ multiplex PCR. This repertoire shows some 130,000 clones, approximately 90% found once; its top ten account for less than 4.5%. The CDR3 has 14 residues. V lost 0 bases, J lost 7 bases, and 12 bases lay in between. Per germline, CDR1 MNHEY and CDR2 SVGAGI. The rearrangement joins TRBV6-5 to TRBJ1-1; D unclear. The sequenced material came from PBMCs or T cells enriched from blood (not recorded which). The sequence came from a man between 45 and 60 years old who had recovered from COVID-19. The CDR3 loop is CASSYSSSGVEAFF. The CDR3 region has the DNA TGTGCCAGCAGTTACTCGAGTTCGGGAGTTGAAGCTTTCTTT.